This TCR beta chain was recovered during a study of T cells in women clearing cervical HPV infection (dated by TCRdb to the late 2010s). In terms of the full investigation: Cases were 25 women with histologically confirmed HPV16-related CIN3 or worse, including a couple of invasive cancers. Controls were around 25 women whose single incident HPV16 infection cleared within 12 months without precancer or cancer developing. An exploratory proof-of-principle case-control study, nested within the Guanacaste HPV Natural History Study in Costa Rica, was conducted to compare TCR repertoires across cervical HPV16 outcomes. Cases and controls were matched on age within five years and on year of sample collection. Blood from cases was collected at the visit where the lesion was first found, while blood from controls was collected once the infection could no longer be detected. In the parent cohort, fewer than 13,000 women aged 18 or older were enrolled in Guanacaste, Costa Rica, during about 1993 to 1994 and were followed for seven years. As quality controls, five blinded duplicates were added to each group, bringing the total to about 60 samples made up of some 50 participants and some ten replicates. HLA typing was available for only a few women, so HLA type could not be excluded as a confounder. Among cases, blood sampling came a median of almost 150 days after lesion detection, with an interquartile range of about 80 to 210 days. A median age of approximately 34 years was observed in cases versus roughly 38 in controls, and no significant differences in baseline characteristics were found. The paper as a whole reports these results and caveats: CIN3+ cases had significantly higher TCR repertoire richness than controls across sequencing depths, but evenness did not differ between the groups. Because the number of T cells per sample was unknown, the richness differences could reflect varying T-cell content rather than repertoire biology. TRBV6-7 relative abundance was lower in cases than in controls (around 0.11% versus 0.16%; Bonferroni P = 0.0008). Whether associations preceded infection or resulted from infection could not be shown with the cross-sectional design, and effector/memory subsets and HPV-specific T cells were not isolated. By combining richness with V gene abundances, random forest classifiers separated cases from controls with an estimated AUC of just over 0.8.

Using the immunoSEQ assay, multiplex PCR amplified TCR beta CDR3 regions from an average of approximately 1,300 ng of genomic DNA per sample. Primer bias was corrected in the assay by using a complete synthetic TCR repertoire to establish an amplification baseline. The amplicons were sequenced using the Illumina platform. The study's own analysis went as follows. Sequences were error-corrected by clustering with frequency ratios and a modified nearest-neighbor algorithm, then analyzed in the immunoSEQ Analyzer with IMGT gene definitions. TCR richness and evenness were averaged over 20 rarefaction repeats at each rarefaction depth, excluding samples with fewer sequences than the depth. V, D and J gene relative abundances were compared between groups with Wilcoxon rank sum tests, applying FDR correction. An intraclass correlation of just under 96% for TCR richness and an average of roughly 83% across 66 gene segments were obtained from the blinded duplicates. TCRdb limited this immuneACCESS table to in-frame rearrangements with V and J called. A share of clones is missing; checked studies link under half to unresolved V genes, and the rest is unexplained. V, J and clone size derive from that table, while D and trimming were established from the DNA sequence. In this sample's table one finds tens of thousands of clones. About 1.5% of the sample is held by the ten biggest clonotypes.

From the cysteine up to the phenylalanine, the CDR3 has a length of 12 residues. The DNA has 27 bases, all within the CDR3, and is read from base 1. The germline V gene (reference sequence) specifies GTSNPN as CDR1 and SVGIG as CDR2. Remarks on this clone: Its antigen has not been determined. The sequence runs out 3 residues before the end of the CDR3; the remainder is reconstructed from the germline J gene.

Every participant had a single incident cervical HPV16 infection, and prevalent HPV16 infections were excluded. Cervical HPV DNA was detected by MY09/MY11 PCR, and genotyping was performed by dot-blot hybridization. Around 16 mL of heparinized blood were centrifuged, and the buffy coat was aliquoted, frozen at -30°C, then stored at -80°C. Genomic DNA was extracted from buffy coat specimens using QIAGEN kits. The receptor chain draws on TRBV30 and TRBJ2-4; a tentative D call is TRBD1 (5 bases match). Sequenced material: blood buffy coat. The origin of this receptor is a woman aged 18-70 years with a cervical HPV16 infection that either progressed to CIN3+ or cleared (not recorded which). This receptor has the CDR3 CAWSESYGAQYF. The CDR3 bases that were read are TGTGCCTGGAGTGAATCCTATGGGGCT. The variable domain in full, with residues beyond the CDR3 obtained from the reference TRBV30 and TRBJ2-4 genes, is SQTIHQWPATLVQPVGSPLSLECTVEGTSNPNLYWYRQAAGRGLQLLFYSVGIGQISSEVPQNLSASRPQDRQFILSSKKLLLSDSGFYLCAWSESYGAQYFGAGTRLSVL.